This TCR beta chain was found in a study of blood T cell repertoires in COVID-19. Germline V gene sequence: CDR1 ENHRY, CDR2 SYGVKD. Trimming removed 6 bases from V and 4 bases from J; junction bases left unmatched: 9. This CDR3 is 15 amino acids long. Repertoires were generated with immunoSEQ multiplex PCR, while TCRdb's copy carries only in-frame clones and drops some. The data contain 300,000 to 450,000 clones, approximately 90% of them singletons. The study assigned cohorts using participant-reported clinical history. Specimen: PBMCs or T cells enriched from blood (not recorded which). This sequence joins TRBV10-3 and TRBJ1-2; 9 nucleotides align to TRBD1. The TCR sequence derives from a woman aged 18-29 years who had recovered from COVID-19. The CDR3 region is CAISDEGTGIYGYTF. CDR3 DNA: TGTGCCATCAGCGACGAGGGGACAGGGATCTATGGCTACACCTTC.